This TCR beta chain was obtained from a study of blood T cell repertoires in COVID-19. Study information: PBMCs, B-cell-depleted T cells, or T cells provided the cDNA or gDNA that made up the material.

Germline V gives CDR1 SGHNT, CDR2 YYREEE (reference sequence). The CDR3 extends over 15 amino acids. The V and J ends lost 1 base and 2 bases, in that order; junction bases with no gene match: 3. This clone was counted between two and nine times. The data were produced by immunoSEQ multiplex PCR, yet TCRdb's version contains in-frame clones alone and is incomplete. The sample lists over 60,000 clones, roughly 80% occurring once. The chain recombines TRBV5-4 with TRBJ2-5, with 9 bases that match TRBD2. The sample consisted of peripheral blood. The TCR sequence derives from a man aged 55 to 70 with COVID-19, enrolled during active disease. The CDR3 region is CASSLKLAGQETQYF. The CDR3 DNA reads as TGTGCCAGCAGCTTGAAGCTAGCGGGACAAGAGACCCAGTACTTC.